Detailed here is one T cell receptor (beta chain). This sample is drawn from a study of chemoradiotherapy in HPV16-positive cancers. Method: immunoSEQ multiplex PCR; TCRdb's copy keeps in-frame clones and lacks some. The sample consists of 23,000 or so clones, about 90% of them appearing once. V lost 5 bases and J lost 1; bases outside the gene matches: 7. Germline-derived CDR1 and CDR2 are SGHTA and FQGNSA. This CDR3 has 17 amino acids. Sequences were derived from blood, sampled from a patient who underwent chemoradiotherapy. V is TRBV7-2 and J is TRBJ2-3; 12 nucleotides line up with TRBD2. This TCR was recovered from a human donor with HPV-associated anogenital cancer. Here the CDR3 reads CASSGPGLAGGTDTQYF. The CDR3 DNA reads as TGTGCCAGCAGCGGCCCGGGACTAGCGGGTGGCACAGATACGCAGTATTTT.